The 25 T cell receptor beta chains below all came from one sample that was sequenced in a study of T-cell memory formation after mild COVID-19. From the 5' RACE reads, TCRdb called clonotypes with MiXCR, one entry per CDR3 protein. The top ten hold roughly 22% of the sample, which has hundreds of thousands of distinct CDR3 sequences, around 15% seen once. The sample was PBMCs or a T cell subset sorted from them (not recorded which). Source of these receptors: a man aged 18 to 35 who had mild COVID-19 (a few samples of this study predate the infection). Cell type and time point are not known.

The chain recombines TRBV7-2 with TRBJ1-3, with D unresolved. Per germline, CDR1 SGHTA and CDR2 FQGNSA. The CDR3 runs 16 residues. The V end was cut by 5 bases, the J end by 0 bases, with 14 bases between. CDR3 residues: CASSPWTGNSGNTIYF. Here the CDR3 DNA reads TGTGCCAGCAGCCCCTGGACGGGGAACTCTGGAAACACCATATATTTT.

This clonotype appeared a single time. The chain combines TRBV10-3 with TRBJ2-1; TRBD1 might be the D (6 bases). V lost 11 bases, J lost 0 bases, and 11 bases lay in between. Germline V CDR1 and CDR2: ENHRY, SYGVKD. This CDR3 contains 13 residues. The CDR3: CAGQHDSYNEQFF. The CDR3 bases are TGTGCCGGACAGCACGACTCCTACAATGAGCAGTTCTTC.

This clonotype was seen a few times. This rearrangement joins TRBV9 to TRBJ1-2, with a possible D match to TRBD1 (6 bases). The CDR3 totals 13 residues. Germline CDR1 reads SGDLS; CDR2 reads YYNGEE. V was trimmed by 4 bases and J by 7 bases, leaving 14 bases between them. Here the CDR3 reads CASSPHQGSGYTF. CDR3 sequence (DNA): TGTGCCAGCAGCCCTCACCAGGGGTCTGGCTACACCTTC.

Many counts were recorded for this clonotype. The chain recombines TRBV2 with TRBJ2-1; 10 bases line up with TRBD2. Germline CDR1 SNHLY, CDR2 FYNNEI. V was pared by 7 bases and J by 3 bases, with 6 bases of the junction left unmatched. This CDR3 comprises 15 residues. As DNA, the CDR3 is TGTGCCAGCACCCTTAGCGGGGGGAGCTACAATGAGCAGTTCTTC. This encodes CASTLSGGSYNEQFF.

The gene calls are TRBV19 and TRBJ1-5; D is unresolved. The CDR3 sequence is 16 residues long. V gave up 3 bases and J gave up 5 bases, with 17 bases separating them. Germline V lookup: CDR1 LNHDA, CDR2 SQIVND (reference sequence). This chain's CDR3 is CASSMSRPAVYQPQHF. CDR3 nucleotides: TGTGCCAGTAGTATGTCTCGTCCAGCCGTGTATCAGCCCCAGCATTTT.

This clonotype was counted a few times. V gene TRBV7-2 combines with J gene TRBJ2-3; D may match TRBD1 or TRBD2 (5 bases each). CDR3 length: 16 residues. V was clipped by 1 base and J by 2 bases, with 13 bases between them. CDR1 and CDR2 (germline): SGHTA, FQGNSA. The CDR3 loop is CASSLVGSGHTDTQYF. CDR3 sequence (DNA): TGTGCCAGCAGCTTAGTTGGGTCGGGGCACACAGATACGCAGTATTTT.

This chain uses TRBV20-1 with TRBJ2-2; possibly TRBD1 for D (5 bases). V dropped 0 bases and J dropped 5 bases, with 19 bases sitting between them. This CDR3 contains 17 residues. From germline, CDR1 is DFQATT and CDR2 SNEGSKA (reference sequence). CDR3 DNA sequence: TGCAGTGCTAGAGATATGAACAGGCCAGGAGAGACCGGGGAGCTGTTTTTT. Protein product: CSARDMNRPGETGELFF.

This clonotype appeared a few times. The chain recombines TRBV28 with TRBJ2-2, with 7 nucleotides matching TRBD2. Germline assignment: CDR1 MDHEN and CDR2 SYDVKM. The CDR3 length is 12 residues. Losses at the gene ends were 8 bases for V and 6 bases for J; bases not matched to a gene: 3. The CDR3 nucleotides read TGTGCCAGCGGGGGGGGTGCCGGGGAGCTGTTTTTT. Translated, it gives CASGGGAGELFF.

V usage is TRBV7-8 and J usage is TRBJ2-7; 8 nucleotides line up with TRBD1. The CDR3 sequence is 13 residues long. V lost 6 bases and J lost 4; bases outside the gene matches: 5. Germline V gene sequence: CDR1 SGHVS, CDR2 FQNEAQ. CDR3 region: CASRHRGRYEQYF. In DNA form, the CDR3 reads TGTGCCAGCAGGCACAGGGGGAGATACGAGCAGTACTTC.

In this sample, this clonotype turned up a few times. The chain is built from TRBV27 and TRBJ1-4; 7 nucleotides match TRBD1. This CDR3 comprises 16 residues. Trimming at V came to 4 bases and at J to 5 bases, leaving 10 bases not matched to a gene. The V gene's germline CDR1 is MNHEY and CDR2 SMNVEV (reference sequence). The CDR3 DNA reads TGTGCCAGCAGTTCAAAATGGGACAGCCCGAATGAAAAACTGTTTTTT. Residues: CASSSKWDSPNEKLFF. Based on the CDR3 plus reference TRBV27 and TRBJ1-4, the full variable domain is EAQVTQNPRYLITVTGKKLTVTCSQNMNHEYMSWYRQDPGLGLRQIYYSMNVEVTDKGDVPEGYKVSRKEKRNFPLILESPSPNQTSLYFCASSSKWDSPNEKLFFGSGTQLSVL.

This chain connects TRBV4-2 to TRBJ1-3; D not certain. The CDR3 is 16 amino acids. Germline V CDR1 and CDR2: LGHNA, YNFKEQ. V was clipped by 5 bases and J by 3 bases, with 17 bases between them. The CDR3, as DNA: TGTGCCAGCAGCTCAGAGGTCCAACTGAGTGGAAACACCATATATTTT. Encoded protein: CASSSEVQLSGNTIYF.

The J gene is TRBJ2-1, the V gene TRBV29-1; D unresolved. Per the germline V gene, CDR1 is SQVTM and CDR2 is ANQGSEA. The CDR3 has 11 amino acids. V was clipped by 5 bases and J by 10 bases, with 12 bases between them. The CDR3 protein is CSVYRRIEQFF. The CDR3 region has the DNA TGCAGCGTTTACCGCAGGATCGAGCAGTTCTTC.

This clonotype turned up a few times. The chain uses TRBV5-1 and TRBJ2-1; 9 positions match TRBD2. The CDR3 has 17 residues. V dropped 3 bases and J dropped 4; count of bases not matched to a gene: 11. Per germline, CDR1 SGHRS and CDR2 YFSETQ. This CDR3 is CASSYVLAGNFYNEQFF. CDR3 sequence (DNA): TGCGCCAGCAGCTACGTGCTAGCGGGGAATTTTTACAATGAGCAGTTCTTC.

This clonotype has a handful of counts. The chain employs TRBV24-1 and TRBJ2-1, with a weak D call TRBD2 (5 bases). The CDR3 spans 15 residues. With 0 bases removed from V and 8 bases from J, the gap between germline ends came to 13 bases. The germline V gene has CDR1 KGHDR and CDR2 SFDVKD. CDR3 sequence: CATSDLHGVRDEQFF. CDR3 bases: TGTGCCACCAGTGATTTGCACGGGGTTAGGGATGAGCAGTTCTTC.

This clonotype has only a few counts. The chain employs TRBV5-1 and TRBJ1-6, with D perhaps matching TRBD1 (5 bases). V lost 3 bases to trimming and J lost 0 bases, with 10 bases between them. Germline CDR1 is SGHRS and CDR2 is YFSETQ. The CDR3 sequence is 16 residues long. The CDR3 DNA reads as TGCGCCAGCAGCTGGGGACCGAGCTCCTATAATTCACCCCTCCACTTT. As protein: CASSWGPSSYNSPLHF.

This chain links TRBV5-1 with TRBJ2-3; possible D gene TRBD2, 6 bases. V shed 3 bases and J shed 2 bases, with 16 bases lying between them. The CDR3 length is 16 residues. Per the germline V gene, CDR1 is SGHRS and CDR2 is YFSETQ. The CDR3 spells CASSSGVSGYTDTQYF. CDR3 bases: TGCGCCAGCAGCTCGGGTGTTAGCGGTTACACAGATACGCAGTATTTT. The full variable domain, completed using reference TRBV5-1 and TRBJ2-3, is KAGVTQTPRYLIKTRGQQVTLSCSPISGHRSVSWYQQTPGQGLQFLFEYFSETQRNKGNFPGRFSGRQFSNSRSEMNVSTLELGDSALYLCASSSGVSGYTDTQYFGPGTRLTVL.

This clonotype was seen more than once but under ten times. The chain is built from TRBV4-3 and TRBJ2-3; TRBD2 matches 9 bases. CDR1 and CDR2 (germline): LGHNA, YSLEER. This CDR3 contains 16 residues. J lost 2 bases, V lost 1 base, and 4 bases had no gene match. CDR3 nucleotides: TGCGCCAGCAGCCAAGCTCTAGCGGGAATCACAGATACGCAGTATTTT. Its protein product is CASSQALAGITDTQYF.

CDR3 protein: CASSLAGQGYNEQFF. CDR3 coding DNA: TGCGCCAGCAGCTTGGCGGGACAGGGGTACAATGAGCAGTTCTTC. The V and J genes are TRBV5-1 and TRBJ2-1; 10 positions agree with TRBD1. The V segment lost 0 bases and the J segment 4 bases; nucleotides outside the gene matches: 1. CDR1 is SGHRS and CDR2 is YFSETQ in the germline V gene. The CDR3 contains 15 residues.

This clonotype was counted at least ten times. The V and J genes are TRBV29-1 and TRBJ2-5; 7 nucleotides agree with TRBD1. The ends lost 6 bases at V and 4 bases at J; junction bases unmatched: 8. The CDR3 length is 13 residues. Germline assignment: CDR1 SQVTM and CDR2 ANQGSEA. CDR3 DNA: TGCAGCGTCGAGGGGGCGTTGGGAGAGACCCAGTACTTC. Translation gives CSVEGALGETQYF.

The CDR3 DNA is TGTGCCAGCAGTGAAGGAGGTACTAACTATGGCTACACCTTC. Protein product: CASSEGGTNYGYTF. The chain combines TRBV25-1 with TRBJ1-2; no clear D gene. Looked up from germline, CDR1 is MGHDK and CDR2 is SYGVNS. CDR3 size: 14 residues. V dropped 2 bases and J dropped 0 bases, with 7 bases sitting between them.

There are a few counts of this clonotype. The gene calls are TRBV20-1 and TRBJ2-5, with TRBD2 matching 9 bases. The CDR3 runs to 16 residues. Germline values: CDR1 DFQATT, CDR2 SNEGSKA (reference sequence). V lost 0 bases and J lost 1; bases outside the gene matches: 6. The CDR3 DNA reads TGCAGTGCTAGAGATCGAGGCGGGGGGGGCCAAGAGACCCAGTACTTC. Protein: CSARDRGGGGQETQYF.

V is TRBV4-1 and J is TRBJ2-2; TRBD1 is a possible D gene (6 bases). In germline, CDR1 is MGHRA, CDR2 YSYEKL. This CDR3 contains 14 residues. The germline V and J ends were trimmed by 4 bases and 6 bases, with 12 bases remaining between them. CDR3 region: CASSPRGSAGELFF. The CDR3 DNA is TGCGCCAGCAGCCCCAGGGGTAGCGCCGGGGAGCTGTTTTTT.

The chain employs TRBV7-3 and TRBJ1-1; D may be TRBD1 (5 bases). CDR3 length: 13 residues. Between the trimmed V and J ends, which lost 0 bases and 4 bases, there was a span of 6 bases. Germline values: CDR1 SGHTA, CDR2 FQGTGA. The CDR3 region has the DNA TGTGCCAGCAGCTTAACAGGGGCCACTGAAGCTTTCTTT. It yields the protein CASSLTGATEAFF.

The rearrangement joins TRBV20-1 to TRBJ1-1; no definite D call. The CDR3 loop spans 14 amino acids. Trimming took 1 base from V and 11 from J, leaving 20 bases between them. Germline CDR1 DFQATT, CDR2 SNEGSKA (reference sequence). This CDR3 is CSARVESQSLGAFF. CDR3 nucleotide sequence: TGCAGTGCTAGAGTTGAGTCCCAGTCACTGGGGGCTTTCTTT.

A single count supports this clonotype. The rearrangement links TRBV6-5 to TRBJ1-1; no clear D gene. V dropped 3 bases and J dropped 8 bases, with 10 bases sitting between them. The CDR3 contains 12 residues. Germline-derived CDR1 and CDR2 are MNHEY and SVGAGI. CDR3 region: CASSYLLGEAFF. CDR3 nucleotide sequence: TGTGCCAGCAGTTATTTGTTGGGCGAAGCTTTCTTT.